The 4 T cell receptor beta chains listed next were all sequenced from one sample in a study of beta chain features in type 1 diabetes. All of the isolated RNA was reverse transcribed, so expressed TCRB transcripts were sequenced. TCRdb's table, derived via immunoSEQ multiplex PCR, lists solely in-frame clones and lacks some. The sample includes roughly 610,000 clones, about 14% of them seen just once. The sequencing input was naive CD4+ T cells from blood. The source of these receptors is a man between 18 and 29 years old in good health.

The chain employs TRBV5-1 and TRBJ2-1; TRBD2 is a possible D gene (5 bases). Germline V lookup: CDR1 SGHRS, CDR2 YFSETQ. Trimming cost V 0 bases and J 8 bases, with 12 bases left between them. The CDR3 consists of 14 residues. The CDR3, as DNA: TGCGCCAGCAGCTTGGAACTAGGACGGTATGAGCAGTTCTTC. This translates into CASSLELGRYEQFF.

The chain carries TRBV4-1 and TRBJ1-6; the match to TRBD1 covers 11 bases. From germline, CDR1 is MGHRA and CDR2 YSYEKL. CDR3 length equals 18 residues. V shed 4 bases and J 8 bases; nucleotides not matched to a gene: 13. The chain's CDR3 is CASSRSPGQGGPDSPLHF. CDR3 in DNA: TGCGCCAGCAGCCGTTCACCGGGACAGGGGGGCCCCGATTCACCCCTCCACTTT.

V is TRBV6-5 and J is TRBJ2-7; perhaps TRBD1 as D (5 bases). The V end lost 5 bases, the J end lost 5 bases, and 19 bases lay between the germline ends. The germline V gene encodes CDR1 MNHEY and CDR2 SVGAGI. The CDR3 is 15 amino acids. In DNA, the CDR3 is TGTGCCAGCAGTAGAACAGGAATGGTACAAGACGAGCAGTACTTC. Translation gives CASSRTGMVQDEQYF.

In nucleotides, the CDR3 is TGTGCCAGCTCACCTTCGCAACTAGCGGGGGGCACAGATACGCAGTATTTT. This encodes CASSPSQLAGGTDTQYF. This rearrangement joins TRBV18 to TRBJ2-3, with TRBD2 identical over 11 bases. The V gene's germline CDR1 is KGHSH and CDR2 LQKENI. This CDR3 spans 17 amino acids. J was trimmed by 1 base and V by 3 bases; bases with no gene match: 6.